A single sample is the source of the 20 T cell receptor beta chains below, sequenced in a study of cytomegalovirus exposure and HLA in healthy donors. The PCR employed 60 Vbeta primers together with 13 Jbeta primers. The table came from immunoSEQ multiplex PCR; TCRdb's copy has only in-frame clones and leaves some out. The sample contains approximately 220,000 clones, 82% of which appear only once. The sequencing sample was made of PBMCs. The receptors come from a man aged 40-50 years in good health and CMV-seropositive.

V is TRBV29-1 and J is TRBJ2-1, with 8 bases lining up with TRBD1. The length of the CDR3 is 14 residues. The junction had 9 bases not matched to a gene; V was cut back by 3 bases and J by 8 bases. Germline V gene lookup returns CDR1 SQVTM and CDR2 ANQGSEA. The CDR3 nucleotides are TGCAGCGTTGAGGGGGGACAGGTCTCCGATGAGCAGTTCTTC. Its translation: CSVEGGQVSDEQFF.

The DNA for the CDR3 is TGCGCCAGCAGCTTAGGCGGGAGGGCCGGGAATGAGCAGTTCTTC. This codes for CASSLGGRAGNEQFF. The chain links TRBV5-1 to TRBJ2-1; 9 positions match TRBD2. Germline V gene data show CDR1 as SGHRS and CDR2 as YFSETQ. This CDR3 spans 15 amino acids. V shed 2 bases and J 7 bases; nucleotides not matched to a gene: 7.

V usage is TRBV6-5 and J usage is TRBJ1-2; 8 nucleotides line up with TRBD1. The CDR3 consists of 15 residues. Trimming at V came to 0 bases and at J to 3 bases, leaving 3 bases not matched to a gene. Germline CDR1 and CDR2: MNHEY and SVGAGI. The CDR3 DNA reads as TGTGCCAGCAGTTACTCGGGGACAGGCCACTATGGCTACACCTTC. Protein: CASSYSGTGHYGYTF.

The chain joins TRBV7-9 to TRBJ1-2, with 8 bases lining up with TRBD1. The germline V gene encodes CDR1 SEHNR and CDR2 FQNEAQ (reference sequence). The V segment lost 5 bases and the J segment 2 bases; nucleotides outside the gene matches: 7. The CDR3 contains 15 residues. In DNA, the CDR3 is TGTGCCAGCAGCCCTCGGACAGGGACCAACTATGGCTACACCTTC. It is translated as CASSPRTGTNYGYTF.

In DNA, the CDR3 is TGTGCCTGGAGTAAACAGGGCAGTAGGACTGAAGCTTTCTTT. Translation gives CAWSKQGSRTEAFF. The V and J genes are TRBV30 and TRBJ1-1, with a weak D call TRBD1 (6 bases). The CDR3 extends over 14 amino acids. Germline CDR1 is GTSNPN and CDR2 is SVGIG (reference sequence). Trimming pared 2 bases from V and 5 bases from J, leaving 15 bases between.

This chain uses TRBV14 with TRBJ2-7; 12 nucleotides agree with TRBD2. Germline loops: CDR1 SGHDN, CDR2 FVKESK. This CDR3 is 17 amino acids long. With 3 bases clipped from V and 1 base from J, the junction kept 7 bases outside the gene matches. The chain's CDR3 is CASSHRTSGIWSYEQYF. Here the CDR3 DNA reads TGTGCCAGCAGCCATCGGACTAGCGGGATATGGTCCTACGAGCAGTACTTC. Drawing the rest from reference TRBV14 and TRBJ2-7, the complete variable domain is EAGVTQFPSHSVIEKGQTVTLRCDPISGHDNLYWYRRVMGKEIKFLLHFVKESKQDESGMPNNRFLAERTGGTYSTLKVQPAELEDSGVYFCASSHRTSGIWSYEQYFGPGTRLTVT.

The chain has TRBV11-2 and TRBJ2-1, with TRBD1 matching 8 bases. Germline V gene lookup returns CDR1 SGHAT and CDR2 FQNNGV. V was clipped by 5 bases and J by 3 bases; unmatched bases: 3. This CDR3 is 14 amino acids long. The CDR3 protein is CASSQDRVYNEQFF. The CDR3 nucleotides are TGTGCCAGCAGCCAGGACAGGGTCTACAATGAGCAGTTCTTC.

This chain joins TRBV27 and TRBJ2-7, with 11 nucleotides matching TRBD2. The CDR3 is 14 residues long. The germline CDR1 and CDR2 sequences are MNHEY and SMNVEV (reference sequence). The V and J ends lost 5 bases and 4 bases, in that order; junction bases with no gene match: 4. The CDR3 region has the DNA TGTGCCAGCAGTGTACTAGCGGGAGCTTACGAGCAGTACGTC. It translates to CASSVLAGAYEQYV.

The chain carries TRBV27 and TRBJ2-1, with TRBD2 matching 15 bases. The CDR3 consists of 16 residues. Germline-derived CDR1 and CDR2 are MNHEY and SMNVEV (reference sequence). V lost 3 bases and J lost 7; bases outside the gene matches: 4. CDR3 sequence reads: CASSLLGTSGRNEQFF. The CDR3 DNA reads as TGTGCCAGCAGTTTGCTCGGGACTAGCGGGAGGAATGAGCAGTTCTTC.

This clone was observed a single time. The chain links TRBV6-5 to TRBJ2-1, with 8 bases that match TRBD2. Germline CDR1 is MNHEY and CDR2 is SVGAGI. The CDR3 has 15 amino acids. Losses at the gene ends were 6 bases for V and 4 bases for J; bases not matched to a gene: 8. CDR3 region: CASRHASGSYNEQFF. The CDR3 DNA is TGTGCCAGCAGGCACGCTAGCGGGTCTTACAATGAGCAGTTCTTC.

This chain uses TRBV6-5 with TRBJ2-6; no clear D. V was cut by 0 bases and J by 0 bases, with 6 bases left in between. Germline CDR1 and CDR2: MNHEY and SVGAGI. The CDR3 contains 16 residues. The CDR3 coding sequence is TGTGCCAGCAGTTACTCGCAGTCCTCTGGGGCCAACGTCCTGACTTTC. As protein: CASSYSQSSGANVLTF.

J is TRBJ2-1 and V is TRBV7-3; TRBD2 is a possible D gene (6 bases). The germline V gene encodes CDR1 SGHTA and CDR2 FQGTGA. Trimming removed 5 bases at V and 8 bases at J, with 13 bases between. This CDR3 comprises 13 residues. CDR3 in amino acids: CASSPGSGHEQFF. The CDR3 DNA follows: TGTGCCAGCAGCCCAGGTAGCGGCCATGAGCAGTTCTTC. The complete variable domain, with remaining parts taken from reference TRBV7-3 and TRBJ2-1, reads GAGVSQTPSNKVTEKGKYVELRCDPISGHTALYWYRQSLGQGPEFLIYFQGTGAADDSGLPNDRFFAVRPEGSVSTLKIQRTERGDSAVYLCASSPGSGHEQFFGPGTRLTVL.

The chain is built from TRBV5-1 and TRBJ2-5, with 9 bases matching TRBD1. V trimming: 4 bases; J trimming: 5 bases; junction bases outside the gene matches: 9. The length of the CDR3 is 15 residues. Germline V lookup: CDR1 SGHRS, CDR2 YFSETQ. The CDR3 protein is CASSLGQGLGETQYF. The CDR3, as DNA: TGCGCCAGCAGCCTAGGACAGGGGCTAGGGGAGACCCAGTACTTC.

This chain uses TRBV5-1 with TRBJ2-3; a possible D gene is TRBD2 (5 bases). Looked up from germline, CDR1 is SGHRS and CDR2 is YFSETQ. V dropped 0 bases and J dropped 2 bases, with 13 bases sitting between them. The CDR3 spans 16 residues. The CDR3 bases are TGCGCCAGCAGCTTGGTACCCAGCGGAGACACAGATACGCAGTATTTT. Its protein is CASSLVPSGDTDTQYF.

The chain joins TRBV2 to TRBJ2-5; 7 bases are shared with TRBD2. Germline CDR1 SNHLY, CDR2 FYNNEI. The CDR3 is made up of 15 amino acids. Unmatched junction bases numbered 9, after V lost 5 bases and J lost 3 bases. This chain's CDR3 is CASSFPGTTKETQYF. As DNA, the CDR3 is TGTGCCAGCAGTTTCCCCGGGACTACAAAAGAGACCCAGTACTTC.

The V gene is TRBV7-7, the J gene TRBJ1-3; D may be TRBD1 (6 bases). CDR3 size: 14 residues. V was pared by 5 bases and J by 1 base, with 9 bases between. Germline CDR1 is SSHAT and CDR2 is FNYEAQ (reference sequence). The CDR3 DNA follows: TGTGCCAGCAGCCCTGGGACATCTGGAAACACCATATATTTT. As protein: CASSPGTSGNTIYF. The full variable domain, its missing parts supplied by reference TRBV7-7 and TRBJ1-3, is GAGVSQSPRYKVTKRGQDVTLRCDPISSHATLYWYQQALGQGPEFLTYFNYEAQPDKSGLPSDRFSAERPEGSISTLTIQRTEQRDSAMYRCASSPGTSGNTIYFGEGSWLTVV.

This clone occurred a few times. The rearrangement joins TRBV29-1 to TRBJ2-7; TRBD2 agrees at 10 bases. The CDR3 sequence is 13 residues long. Losses at the gene ends were 4 bases for V and 6 bases for J; bases not matched to a gene: 6. The germline CDR1 and CDR2 sequences are SQVTM and ANQGSEA. DNA for the CDR3: TGCAGCGTTGGGCCAAGCGGGAGGGTCGAGCAGTACTTC. Translating gives CSVGPSGRVEQYF.

This clone showed up just a few times. The CDR3 coding sequence is TGTGCCAGCAGCTTAGCTGGAGGGAATGGCTACACCTTC. This encodes CASSLAGGNGYTF. V is TRBV7-8 and J is TRBJ1-2; D unclear. V lost 0 bases and J 6 bases, leaving 8 bases between the germline ends. Germline CDR1 and CDR2: SGHVS and FQNEAQ. The CDR3 runs 13 residues.

The J gene is TRBJ2-7, the V gene TRBV18, with TRBD1 as a possible D gene (6 bases). V lost 3 bases, J lost 4 bases, and 13 bases lay in between. The CDR3 totals 14 residues. The germline V gene has CDR1 KGHSH and CDR2 LQKENI. CDR3 sequence (DNA): TGTGCCAGCTCACCGAGGGACAAGAAATACGAGCAGTACTTC. Its protein is CASSPRDKKYEQYF.

On this clone itself: This same CDR3 is encoded by further DNA sequences in the sample. The rearrangement uses TRBV7-8 and TRBJ1-5, with D unresolved. This CDR3 has 13 amino acids. Germline V gene sequence: CDR1 SGHVS, CDR2 FQNEAQ. V lost 8 bases, J lost 1 base, and 9 bases lay in between. The CDR3 loop is CASQEQSNQPQHF. CDR3 sequence (DNA): TGTGCCAGCCAAGAACAGAGCAATCAGCCCCAGCATTTT. The entire variable domain, with the rest obtained from reference TRBV7-8 and TRBJ1-5, is as follows: GAGVSQSPRYKVAKRGQDVALRCDPISGHVSLFWYQQALGQGPEFLTYFQNEAQLDKSGLPSDRFFAERPEGSVSTLKIQRTQQEDSAVYLCASQEQSNQPQHFGDGTRLSIL.